These 4 T cell receptor beta chains were sequenced from one sample in a study of OX40 agonist ivuxolimab in advanced cancers. TCRdb keeps only in-frame clones here, not all; method: immunoSEQ multiplex PCR. Of roughly 80,000 clones listed, about 93% are singletons. The sequences come from CD4+ or CD8+ T cells sorted from blood, collected in a trial of the OX40 agonist ivuxolimab. The receptors were gathered from an adult with an advanced solid tumor such as melanoma, head and neck, liver or kidney cancer.

This chain joins TRBV7-2 and TRBJ1-4; D gene unclear. Between the trimmed V and J ends, which lost 5 bases and 0 bases, there was a span of 7 bases. From germline, CDR1 is SGHTA and CDR2 FQGNSA. The CDR3 has 14 amino acids. The CDR3 is CASSRSATNEKLFF. The DNA of the CDR3 is TGTGCCAGCAGCCGAAGCGCAACTAATGAAAAACTGTTTTTT.

This chain links TRBV10-3 with TRBJ2-5; D remains ambiguous. Germline values: CDR1 ENHRY, CDR2 SYGVKD. This CDR3 is 10 amino acids long. The V gene lost 6 bases and the J gene lost 7 bases, with 6 bases spanning the gap. CDR3 sequence: CAIRFGTQYF. The DNA for the CDR3 is TGTGCCATCAGGTTTGGGACCCAGTACTTC.

The genes are TRBV28 and TRBJ1-2, with a tentative D call TRBD1 (5 bases). With 2 bases removed from V and 5 bases from J, the gap between germline ends came to 9 bases. CDR1 is MDHEN, CDR2 SYDVKM, per germline. This CDR3 has 13 residues. CDR3 DNA: TGTGCCAGCAGTTTAAGACAGTGGTATGGCTACACCTTC. This encodes CASSLRQWYGYTF.

The CDR3 sequence is CASSLVGGLDTEAFF. The CDR3 DNA follows: TGTGCCAGCAGCTTGGTTGGGGGATTAGACACTGAAGCTTTCTTT. The gene calls are TRBV5-6 and TRBJ1-1; a possible D gene is TRBD1 (5 bases). Germline lookup yields CDR1 SGHDT and CDR2 YYEEEE. The CDR3 contains 15 residues. V lost 0 bases to trimming and J lost 3 bases, with 12 bases between them.